This is a list of T cell receptor beta chains from one sample in a study of blood T cells in healthy people across ages. Each CDR3 protein gets one entry after TCRdb re-called the 5' RACE reads with MiXCR. The table has about 1,000,000 distinct CDR3 sequences, less than 50% seen once; the top ten hold over 15%. The sample taken for sequencing was blood. The receptors derive from a woman aged 55 to 70 in good health. CDR3s include the opening cysteine and the closing phenylalanine or tryptophan. D genes are given only for firm matches. The size of a clone is reported for some rows only, either as once, few or many, or as a class for expanded clones.

TRBJ2-7,.,TRBD2,TRBV7-6,CASSTSGHEQYF,TGTGCCAGCAGCACTAGCGGTCACGAGCAGTACTTC
TRBJ2-1,.,TRBD2,TRBV4-2,CASSQDRPTSGSGNEQFF,TGTGCCAGCAGCCAAGACCGACCGACTAGCGGGAGTGGAAATGAGCAGTTCTTC
TRBJ2-5,once,TRBD1,TRBV7-8,CASSLGGTGAETQYF,TGTGCCAGCAGCTTAGGAGGGACAGGGGCAGAGACCCAGTACTTC
TRBJ2-7,few,.,TRBV5-1,CASSFRDLPYPYF,TGCGCCAGCAGCTTTAGGGACCTCCCGTACCCGTACTTC
TRBJ2-7,.,TRBD2,TRBV2,CASSVGAAGGFYEQYF,TGTGCCAGCAGTGTGGGGGCCGCGGGAGGTTTCTACGAGCAGTACTTC
TRBJ2-1,few,.,TRBV28,CASSLSGEGYNEQFF,TGTGCCAGCAGTTTATCAGGAGAGGGATACAATGAGCAGTTCTTC
TRBJ1-4,.,TRBD1,TRBV28,CASSFGQGVGNEKLFF,TGTGCCAGCAGTTTCGGACAGGGGGTGGGTAATGAAAAACTGTTTTTT
TRBJ2-5,few,TRBD2,TRBV9,CASSVSSPGRERSETQYF,TGTGCCAGCAGCGTATCCTCGCCGGGGCGGGAGAGGTCAGAGACCCAGTACTTC
TRBJ2-5,few,.,TRBV15,CATSRDSGPGSETQYF,TGTGCCACCAGCAGAGACTCGGGCCCCGGGTCAGAGACCCAGTACTTC
TRBJ2-6,.,.,TRBV25-1,CASSEYTLGVLTF,TGTGCCAGCAGTGAATATACGCTGGGCGTCCTGACTTTC
TRBJ2-3,.,.,TRBV11-2,CASSLGTLGTDTQYF,TGTGCCAGCAGCTTAGGAACTTTAGGCACAGATACGCAGTATTTT
TRBJ2-7,few,.,TRBV4-2,CASSQATGTSTYEQYF,TGTGCCAGCAGCCAAGCAACCGGGACCAGTACCTACGAGCAGTACTTC
TRBJ2-1,.,.,TRBV3-1,CASSQNREGQFF,TGTGCCAGCAGCCAAAATCGAGAGGGGCAGTTCTTC
TRBJ1-5,.,.,TRBV12-3/TRBV12-4,CASSASGGPNQPQHF,TGTGCCAGCAGTGCATCTGGGGGTCCCAATCAGCCCCAGCATTTT
TRBJ2-1,.,TRBD2,TRBV7-2,CASSLRLAGNYNEQFF,TGTGCCAGCAGCTTACGGCTAGCGGGGAACTACAATGAGCAGTTCTTC
TRBJ2-6,few,TRBD2,TRBV6-5,CASSYGPGLARGSTGANVLTF,TGTGCCAGCAGTTACGGCCCTGGACTAGCTAGGGGTTCGACTGGGGCCAACGTCCTGACTTTC
TRBJ2-5,.,TRBD1,TRBV10-1,CASSESGGQDQETQYF,TGCGCCAGCAGTGAGTCAGGGGGACAGGACCAAGAGACCCAGTACTTC
TRBJ2-7,.,TRBD2,TRBV20-1,CSARDLTSGITYEQYF,TGCAGTGCTAGAGACCTTACTAGCGGGATAACCTACGAGCAGTACTTC
TRBJ2-1,.,.,TRBV29-1,CSVGRQSSYNEQFF,TGCAGCGTTGGGCGGCAGAGCTCCTACAATGAGCAGTTCTTC
TRBJ2-7,.,.,TRBV12-3/TRBV12-4,CASSFLTYEQYF,TGTGCCAGCAGTTTTTTGACCTACGAGCAGTACTTC
TRBJ2-6,.,.,TRBV20-1,CSARPVPGANVLTF,TGCAGTGCTAGACCGGTACCTGGGGCCAACGTCCTGACTTTC
TRBJ1-5,.,TRBD1,TRBV20-1,CSAIQGWGTYNQPQHF,TGCAGTGCTATACAGGGGTGGGGGACCTACAATCAGCCCCAGCATTTT
TRBJ2-7,many,.,TRBV15,CATSGGGSSYEQYF,TGTGCCACCAGCGGAGGGGGGAGCTCCTACGAGCAGTACTTC
TRBJ2-1,few,.,TRBV7-2,CASSLLAFLNEQFF,TGTGCCAGCAGCTTACTAGCCTTTTTGAATGAGCAGTTCTTC
TRBJ2-1,few,TRBD2,TRBV11-2,CASRGLAVNEQFF,TGTGCCAGCAGGGGACTAGCGGTGAATGAGCAGTTCTTC
TRBJ2-5,.,TRBD2,TRBV4-1,CASSQEIGLAGVEETQYF,TGCGCCAGCAGCCAAGAGATTGGGCTAGCGGGAGTTGAAGAGACCCAGTACTTC
TRBJ2-3,many,.,TRBV29-1,CSVVGGDTQYF,TGCAGCGTTGTTGGGGGAGATACGCAGTATTTT
TRBJ2-2,.,.,TRBV12-3/TRBV12-4,CASSVARTTGELFF,TGTGCCAGCAGCGTCGCTAGAACCACCGGGGAGCTGTTTTTT
TRBJ2-7,.,TRBD1,TRBV15,CATSRGQGSDEQYF,TGTGCCACCAGCAGAGGACAGGGTTCGGACGAGCAGTACTTC
TRBJ1-5,.,TRBD1,TRBV7-9,CASSLDGTVSNQPQHF,TGTGCCAGCAGCTTAGACGGGACAGTTAGCAATCAGCCCCAGCATTTT
TRBJ2-7,.,.,TRBV7-9,CASATASYEQYF,TGTGCCAGCGCGACCGCCTCCTACGAGCAGTACTTC
TRBJ1-5,.,.,TRBV7-8,CASSPGHWRDQHF,TGTGCCAGCAGCCCCGGGCACTGGCGGGACCAGCATTTT
TRBJ2-3,few,TRBD2,TRBV10-3,CAINESTRGDTQYF,TGTGCCATCAATGAGTCTACGCGGGGGGATACGCAGTATTTT
TRBJ2-7,.,.,TRBV13,CASTLRSTYEQYF,TGTGCCAGCACGCTCAGGAGTACCTACGAGCAGTACTTC
TRBJ1-1,.,.,TRBV20-1,CSARDGRDTEAFF,TGCAGTGCTAGAGATGGGAGGGACACTGAAGCTTTCTTT
TRBJ2-5,.,.,TRBV6-1,CASSDPGTGSAIGTQYF,TGTGCCAGCAGTGACCCGGGGACGGGATCCGCCATAGGGACCCAGTACTTC
TRBJ2-3,.,TRBD2,TRBV29-1,CSVGASGRAGTDTQYF,TGCAGCGTTGGGGCTAGCGGGAGGGCGGGCACAGATACGCAGTATTTT
TRBJ2-7,.,TRBD2,TRBV4-1,CASSAVAGTSASYEQYF,TGCGCCAGCAGCGCCGTGGCCGGGACTAGCGCCTCCTACGAGCAGTACTTC
TRBJ2-5,.,.,TRBV2,CASMVEETQYF,TGTGCCAGCATGGTTGAAGAGACCCAGTACTTC
TRBJ1-2,.,.,TRBV12-3/TRBV12-4,CASSFGGSGSYTF,TGTGCCAGCAGTTTTGGCGGATCCGGGAGCTACACCTTC
TRBJ2-6,.,.,TRBV2,CASTNGANVLTF,TGTGCCAGCACGAATGGGGCCAACGTCCTGACTTTC
TRBJ2-3,.,TRBD2,TRBV2,CASSEGLPRDTQYF,TGTGCCAGCAGTGAGGGACTACCCAGGGATACGCAGTATTTT
TRBJ2-7,few,.,TRBV24-1,CATSDGTSMSYEQYF,TGTGCCACCAGTGACGGGACTTCAATGTCCTACGAGCAGTACTTC
TRBJ2-5,.,.,TRBV10-1,CASSELRGGQETQYF,TGCGCCAGCAGTGAGTTAAGGGGAGGACAAGAGACCCAGTACTTC
TRBJ2-5,.,.,TRBV20-1,CSAKGVETQYF,TGCAGTGCTAAGGGGGTGGAGACCCAGTACTTC
TRBJ2-6,few,TRBD1,TRBV20-1,CSARWGQVPNVLTF,TGCAGTGCTAGGTGGGGACAGGTGCCCAACGTCCTGACTTTC
TRBJ2-7,few,.,TRBV20-1,CSARDPTGSYEQYF,TGCAGTGCTAGAGATCCGACAGGATCTTACGAGCAGTACTTC
TRBJ2-7,many,.,TRBV5-1,CASSLESRRAYEQYF,TGCGCCAGCAGCTTGGAGTCCCGTCGGGCCTACGAGCAGTACTTC
TRBJ2-1,few,TRBD2,TRBV6-2/TRBV6-3,CASTHLGGRSYNEQFF,TGTGCCAGCACCCACCTTGGCGGGAGGTCGTACAATGAGCAGTTCTTC
TRBJ2-7,few,.,TRBV7-9,CASSLRGGPLDEQYF,TGTGCCAGCAGCTTAAGGGGGGGCCCGTTGGACGAGCAGTACTTC
TRBJ2-7,few,.,TRBV5-5,CASSLDPHLKSYEQYF,TGTGCCAGCAGCTTGGATCCCCACCTGAAGAGCTACGAGCAGTACTTC
TRBJ2-4,.,TRBD1,TRBV28,CASSFGTGGSKNIQYF,TGTGCCAGCAGTTTTGGGACAGGGGGTTCCAAAAACATTCAGTACTTC
TRBJ1-2,.,.,TRBV27,CASSGGKNYGYTF,TGTGCCAGCAGTGGGGGAAAAAATTATGGCTACACCTTC
TRBJ2-7,.,TRBD1,TRBV27,CASSFAGGNFYEQYF,TGTGCCAGCAGTTTTGCAGGGGGTAACTTTTACGAGCAGTACTTC
TRBJ1-2,.,TRBD1,TRBV6-6,CASSGTGDDYGYTF,TGTGCCAGCAGTGGGACAGGGGATGACTATGGCTACACCTTC